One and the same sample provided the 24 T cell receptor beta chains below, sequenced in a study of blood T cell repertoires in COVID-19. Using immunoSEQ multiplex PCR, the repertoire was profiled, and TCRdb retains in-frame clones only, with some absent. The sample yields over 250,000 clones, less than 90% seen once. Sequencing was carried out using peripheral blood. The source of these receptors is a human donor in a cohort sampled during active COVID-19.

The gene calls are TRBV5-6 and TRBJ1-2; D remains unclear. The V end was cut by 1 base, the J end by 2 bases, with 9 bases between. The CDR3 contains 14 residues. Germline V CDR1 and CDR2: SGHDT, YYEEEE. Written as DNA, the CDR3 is TGTGCCAGCAGCTTGAGTACAAGAAACTATGGCTACACCTTC. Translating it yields CASSLSTRNYGYTF.

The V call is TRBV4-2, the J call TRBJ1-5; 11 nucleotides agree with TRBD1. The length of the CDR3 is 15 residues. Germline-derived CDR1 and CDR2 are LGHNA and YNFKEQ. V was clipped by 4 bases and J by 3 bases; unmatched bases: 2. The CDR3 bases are TGTGCCAGCAGCCGGGACAGGGGGGTCAATCAGCCCCAGCATTTT. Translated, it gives CASSRDRGVNQPQHF.

The CDR3 here is CSVFSREVSEKLFF. The CDR3 DNA reads TGCAGCGTTTTCTCCCGGGAAGTTTCTGAAAAACTGTTTTTT. The chain has TRBV29-1 and TRBJ1-4; D is ambiguous. The CDR3 extends over 14 amino acids. Trimming cost V 5 bases and J 7 bases, with 17 bases left between them. Germline V lookup: CDR1 SQVTM, CDR2 ANQGSEA.

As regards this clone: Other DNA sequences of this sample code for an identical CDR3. CDR3 region: CASSPSLNTEAFF. The CDR3 DNA reads TGTGCCAGCTCACCGAGTCTTAACACTGAAGCTTTCTTT. The rearrangement links TRBV18 to TRBJ1-1; D not resolved. The CDR3 covers 13 residues. Germline V gene lookup returns CDR1 KGHSH and CDR2 LQKENI. V was trimmed by 3 bases and J by 2 bases, leaving 7 bases between them.

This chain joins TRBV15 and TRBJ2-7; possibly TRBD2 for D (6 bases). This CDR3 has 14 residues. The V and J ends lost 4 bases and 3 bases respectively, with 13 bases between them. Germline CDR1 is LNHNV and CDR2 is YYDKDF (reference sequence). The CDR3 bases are TGTGCCACCAGCAAAGGGGCGGGACTCTACGAGCAGTACTTC. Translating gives CATSKGAGLYEQYF.

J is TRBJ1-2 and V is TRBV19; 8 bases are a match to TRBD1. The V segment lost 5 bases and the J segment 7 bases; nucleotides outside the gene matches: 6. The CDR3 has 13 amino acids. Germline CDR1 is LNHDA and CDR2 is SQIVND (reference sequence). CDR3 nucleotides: TGTGCCAGTAGTGCGGACAGGGATAGTGGCTACACCTTC. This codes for CASSADRDSGYTF.

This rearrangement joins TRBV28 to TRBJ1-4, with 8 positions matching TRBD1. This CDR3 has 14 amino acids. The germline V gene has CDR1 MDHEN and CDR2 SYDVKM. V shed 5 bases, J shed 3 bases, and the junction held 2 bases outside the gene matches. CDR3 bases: TGTGCCAGCAGTACAGGGGGGTCTAATGAAAAACTGTTTTTT. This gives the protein CASSTGGSNEKLFF.

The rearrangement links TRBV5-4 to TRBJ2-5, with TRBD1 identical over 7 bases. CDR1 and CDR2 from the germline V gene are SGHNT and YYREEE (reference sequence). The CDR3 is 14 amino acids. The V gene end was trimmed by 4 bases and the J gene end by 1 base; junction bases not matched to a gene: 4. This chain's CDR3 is CASSLGQSQETQYF. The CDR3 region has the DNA TGTGCCAGCAGCCTGGGACAGAGCCAAGAGACCCAGTACTTC.

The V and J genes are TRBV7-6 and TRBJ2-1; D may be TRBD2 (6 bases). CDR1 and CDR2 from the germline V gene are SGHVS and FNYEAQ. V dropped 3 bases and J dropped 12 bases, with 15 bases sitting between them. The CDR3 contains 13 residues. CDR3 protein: CASSFFPGDLQFF. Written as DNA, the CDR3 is TGTGCCAGCAGCTTTTTCCCGGGGGATCTGCAGTTCTTC. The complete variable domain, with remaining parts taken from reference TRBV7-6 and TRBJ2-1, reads GAGVSQSPRYKVTKRGQDVALRCDPISGHVSLYWYRQALGQGPEFLTYFNYEAQQDKSGLPNDRFSAERPEGSISTLTIQRTEQRDSAMYRCASSFFPGDLQFFGPGTRLTVL.

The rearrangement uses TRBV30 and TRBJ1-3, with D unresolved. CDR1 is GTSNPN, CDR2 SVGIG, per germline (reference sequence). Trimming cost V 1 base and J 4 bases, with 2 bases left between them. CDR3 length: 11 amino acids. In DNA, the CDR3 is TGTGCCTGGAGTGCAGGAAACACCATATATTTT. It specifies CAWSAGNTIYF.

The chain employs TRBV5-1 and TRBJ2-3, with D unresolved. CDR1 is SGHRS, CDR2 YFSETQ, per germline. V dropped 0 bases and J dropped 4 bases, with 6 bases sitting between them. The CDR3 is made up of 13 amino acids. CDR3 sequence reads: CASSLAAPDTQYF. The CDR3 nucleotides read TGCGCCAGCAGCTTGGCAGCGCCAGATACGCAGTATTTT.

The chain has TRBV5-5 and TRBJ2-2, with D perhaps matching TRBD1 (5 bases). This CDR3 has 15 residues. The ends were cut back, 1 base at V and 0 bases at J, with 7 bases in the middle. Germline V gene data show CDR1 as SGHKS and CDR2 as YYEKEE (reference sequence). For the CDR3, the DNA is TGTGCCAGCAGCTTGAACAGGCCGAACACCGGGGAGCTGTTTTTT. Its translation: CASSLNRPNTGELFF.

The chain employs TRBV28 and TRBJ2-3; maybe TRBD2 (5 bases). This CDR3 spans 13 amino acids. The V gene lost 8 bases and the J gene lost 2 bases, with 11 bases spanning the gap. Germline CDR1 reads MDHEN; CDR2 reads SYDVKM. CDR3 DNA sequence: TGTGCCAGCGGATTCGGGGTCACAGATACGCAGTATTTT. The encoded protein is CASGFGVTDTQYF.

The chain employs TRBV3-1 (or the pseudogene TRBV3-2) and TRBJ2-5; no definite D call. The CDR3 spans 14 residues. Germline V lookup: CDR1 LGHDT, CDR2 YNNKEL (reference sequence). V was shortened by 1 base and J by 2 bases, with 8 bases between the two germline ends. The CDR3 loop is CASSQAPQQETQYF. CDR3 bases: TGTGCCAGCAGCCAAGCCCCTCAGCAAGAGACCCAGTACTTC.

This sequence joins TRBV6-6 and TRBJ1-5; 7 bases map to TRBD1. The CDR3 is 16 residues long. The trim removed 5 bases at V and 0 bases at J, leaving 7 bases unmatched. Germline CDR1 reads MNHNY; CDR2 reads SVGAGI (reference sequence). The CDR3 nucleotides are TGTGCCAGCAGTCCAACCGGGACAGCTAGCAATCAGCCCCAGCATTTT. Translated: CASSPTGTASNQPQHF.

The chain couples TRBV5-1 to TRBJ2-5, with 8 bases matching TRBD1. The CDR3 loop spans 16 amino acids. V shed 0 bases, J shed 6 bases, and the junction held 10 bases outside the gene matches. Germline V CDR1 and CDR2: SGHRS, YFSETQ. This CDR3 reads CASSLAGTGGLKTQYF. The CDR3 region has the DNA TGCGCCAGCAGCTTGGCCGGTACAGGGGGTCTCAAGACCCAGTACTTC.

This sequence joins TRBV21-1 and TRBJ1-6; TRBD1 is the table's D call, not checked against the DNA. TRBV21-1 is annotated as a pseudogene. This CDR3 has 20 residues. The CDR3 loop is CASSKVREKRDSSYNSPLHF. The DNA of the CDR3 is TGTGCCAGCAGCAAAGTCCGAGAGAAAAGGGACAGCTCCTATAATTCACCCCTCCACTTT.

The CDR3 DNA reads as TGTGCCAGCAAGCTAGCGGCGAACACCGGGGAGCTGTTTTTT. Translation gives CASKLAANTGELFF. The chain has TRBV2 and TRBJ2-2; TRBD2 matches at 7 bases. Germline-derived CDR1 and CDR2 are SNHLY and FYNNEI. This CDR3 spans 14 amino acids. J lost 0 bases, V lost 7 bases, and 2 bases had no gene match.

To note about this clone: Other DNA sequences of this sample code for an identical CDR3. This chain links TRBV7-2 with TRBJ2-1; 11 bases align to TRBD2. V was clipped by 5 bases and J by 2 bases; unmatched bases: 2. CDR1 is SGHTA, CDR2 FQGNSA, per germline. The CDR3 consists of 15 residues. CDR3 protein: CASSQTSGTYNEQFF. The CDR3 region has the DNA TGTGCCAGCAGCCAGACTAGCGGGACCTACAATGAGCAGTTCTTC.

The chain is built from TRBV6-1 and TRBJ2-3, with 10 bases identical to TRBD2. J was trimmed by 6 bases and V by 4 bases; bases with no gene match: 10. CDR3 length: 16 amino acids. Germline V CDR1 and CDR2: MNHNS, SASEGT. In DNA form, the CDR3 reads TGTGCCAGCAGTGTTCAAAGCGGGAGGGCCGGGGATACGCAGTATTTT. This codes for CASSVQSGRAGDTQYF.

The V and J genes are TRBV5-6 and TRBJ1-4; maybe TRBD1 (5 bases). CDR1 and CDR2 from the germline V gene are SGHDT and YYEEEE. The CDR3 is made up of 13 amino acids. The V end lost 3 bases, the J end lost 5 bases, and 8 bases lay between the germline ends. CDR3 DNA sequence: TGTGCCAGCAGCTCGCGACAGAATGAAAAACTGTTTTTT. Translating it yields CASSSRQNEKLFF.

In nucleotides, the CDR3 is TGTGCCAGCAGCCAAATTCATACTGCAGATACGCAGTATTTT. Translating gives CASSQIHTADTQYF. The chain couples TRBV6-6 to TRBJ2-3; no clear D gene. Germline V gene data show CDR1 as MNHNY and CDR2 as SVGAGI (reference sequence). The V end was cut by 6 bases, the J end by 4 bases, with 14 bases between. The CDR3 length is 14 residues.

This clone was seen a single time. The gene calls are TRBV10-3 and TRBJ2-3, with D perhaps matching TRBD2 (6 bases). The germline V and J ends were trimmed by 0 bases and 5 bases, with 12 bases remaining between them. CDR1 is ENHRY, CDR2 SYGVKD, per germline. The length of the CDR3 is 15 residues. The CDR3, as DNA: TGTGCCATCAGTGAGTCTGGACTACCCCAAGATACGCAGTATTTT. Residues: CAISESGLPQDTQYF.

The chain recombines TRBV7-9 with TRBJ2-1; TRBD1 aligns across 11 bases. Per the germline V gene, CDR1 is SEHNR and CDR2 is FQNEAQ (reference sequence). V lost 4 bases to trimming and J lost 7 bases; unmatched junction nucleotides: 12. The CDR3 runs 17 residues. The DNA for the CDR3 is TGTGCCAGCAGCTACCACTCCGGGACAGGGGGAACAAATGAGCAGTTCTTC. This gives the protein CASSYHSGTGGTNEQFF.